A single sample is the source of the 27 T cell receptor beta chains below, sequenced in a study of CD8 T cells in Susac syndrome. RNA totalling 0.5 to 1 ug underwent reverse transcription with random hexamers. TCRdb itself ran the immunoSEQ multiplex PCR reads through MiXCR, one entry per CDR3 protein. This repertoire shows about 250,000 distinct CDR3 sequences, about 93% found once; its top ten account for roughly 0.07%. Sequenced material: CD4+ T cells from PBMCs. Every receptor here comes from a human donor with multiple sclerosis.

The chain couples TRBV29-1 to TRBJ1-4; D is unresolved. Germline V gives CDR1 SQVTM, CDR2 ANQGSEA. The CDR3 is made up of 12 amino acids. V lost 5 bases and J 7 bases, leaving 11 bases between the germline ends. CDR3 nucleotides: TGCAGCGTTAGGGATCGGGGTGAAAAACTGTTTTTT. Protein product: CSVRDRGEKLFF. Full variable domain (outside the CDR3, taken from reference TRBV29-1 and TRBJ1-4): SAVISQKPSRDICQRGTSLTIQCQVDSQVTMMFWYRQQPGQSLTLIATANQGSEATYESGFVIDKFPISRPNLTFSTLTVSNMSPEDSSIYLCSVRDRGEKLFFGSGTQLSVL.

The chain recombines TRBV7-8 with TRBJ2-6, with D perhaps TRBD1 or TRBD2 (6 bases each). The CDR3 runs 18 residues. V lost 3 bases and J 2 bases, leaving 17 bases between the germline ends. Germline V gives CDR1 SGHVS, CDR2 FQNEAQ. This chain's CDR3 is CASSLGGRGIPGANVLTF. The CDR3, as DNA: TGTGCCAGCAGCTTGGGGGGCAGAGGTATCCCTGGGGCCAACGTCCTGACTTTC.

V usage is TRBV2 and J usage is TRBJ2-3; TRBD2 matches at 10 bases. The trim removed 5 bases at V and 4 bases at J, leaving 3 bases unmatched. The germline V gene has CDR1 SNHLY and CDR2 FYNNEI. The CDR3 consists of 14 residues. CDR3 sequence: CASSSGRAPDTQYF. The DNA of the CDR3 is TGTGCCAGCAGTAGCGGGAGGGCCCCAGATACGCAGTATTTT.

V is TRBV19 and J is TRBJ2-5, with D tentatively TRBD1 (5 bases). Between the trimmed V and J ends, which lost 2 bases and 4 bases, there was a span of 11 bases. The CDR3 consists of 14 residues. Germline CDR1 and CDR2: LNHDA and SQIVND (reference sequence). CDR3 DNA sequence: TGTGCCAGTAGTATACAGGATCAGGGAGAGACCCAGTACTTC. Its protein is CASSIQDQGETQYF. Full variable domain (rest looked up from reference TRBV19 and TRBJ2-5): DGGITQSPKYLFRKEGQNVTLSCEQNLNHDAMYWYRQDPGQGLRLIYYSQIVNDFQKGDIAEGYSVSREKKESFPLTVTSAQKNPTAFYLCASSIQDQGETQYFGPGTRLLVL.

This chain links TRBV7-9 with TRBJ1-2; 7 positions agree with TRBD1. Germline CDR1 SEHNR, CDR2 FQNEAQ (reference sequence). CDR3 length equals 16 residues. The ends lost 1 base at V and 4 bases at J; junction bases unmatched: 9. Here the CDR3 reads CASSLGVAGQLYGYTF. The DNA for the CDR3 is TGTGCCAGCAGCTTAGGGGTCGCGGGACAGCTCTATGGCTACACCTTC. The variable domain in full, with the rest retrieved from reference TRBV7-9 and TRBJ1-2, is DTGVSQNPRHKITKRGQNVTFRCDPISEHNRLYWYRQTLGQGPEFLTYFQNEAQLEKSRLLSDRFSAERPKGSFSTLEIQRTEQGDSAMYLCASSLGVAGQLYGYTFGSGTRLTVV.

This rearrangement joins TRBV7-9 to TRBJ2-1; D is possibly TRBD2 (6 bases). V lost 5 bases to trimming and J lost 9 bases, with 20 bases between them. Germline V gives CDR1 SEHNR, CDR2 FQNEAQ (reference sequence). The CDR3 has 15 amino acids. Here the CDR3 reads CASSPAGRGHLEQFF. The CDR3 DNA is TGTGCCAGCAGCCCAGCGGGCCGAGGGCATCTTGAGCAGTTCTTC.

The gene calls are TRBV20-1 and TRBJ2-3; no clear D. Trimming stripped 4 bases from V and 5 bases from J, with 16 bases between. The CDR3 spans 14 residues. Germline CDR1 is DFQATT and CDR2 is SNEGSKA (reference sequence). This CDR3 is CSAIPLLGGDTQYF. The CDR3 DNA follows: TGCAGTGCTATTCCGTTACTCGGCGGAGATACGCAGTATTTT.

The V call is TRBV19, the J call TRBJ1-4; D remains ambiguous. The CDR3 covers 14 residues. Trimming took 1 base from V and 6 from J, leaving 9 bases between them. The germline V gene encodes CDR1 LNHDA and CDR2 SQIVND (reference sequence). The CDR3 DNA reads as TGTGCCAGTAGTATAGGGACGGTTGATGAAAAACTGTTTTTT. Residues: CASSIGTVDEKLFF.

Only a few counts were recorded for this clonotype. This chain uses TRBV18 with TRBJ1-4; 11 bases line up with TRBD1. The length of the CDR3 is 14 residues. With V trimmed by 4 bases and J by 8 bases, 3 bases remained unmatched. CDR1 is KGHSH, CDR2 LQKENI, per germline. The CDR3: CASSLRTGGEKLFF. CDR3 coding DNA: TGTGCCAGCTCACTAAGGACAGGGGGCGAAAAACTGTTTTTT.

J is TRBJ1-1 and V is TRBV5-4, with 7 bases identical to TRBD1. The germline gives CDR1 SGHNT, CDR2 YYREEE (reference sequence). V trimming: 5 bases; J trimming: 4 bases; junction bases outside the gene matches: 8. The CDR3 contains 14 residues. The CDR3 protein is CASSYDRVGTEAFF. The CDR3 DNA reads TGTGCCAGCAGTTACGACAGGGTGGGCACTGAAGCTTTCTTT.

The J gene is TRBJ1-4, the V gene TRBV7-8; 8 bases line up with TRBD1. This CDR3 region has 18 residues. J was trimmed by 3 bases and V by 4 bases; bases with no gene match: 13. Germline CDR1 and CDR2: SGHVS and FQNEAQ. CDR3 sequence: CASSSRRDRRASNEKLFF. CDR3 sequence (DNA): TGTGCCAGCAGCTCCCGCCGGGACAGGCGAGCGTCTAATGAAAAACTGTTTTTT.

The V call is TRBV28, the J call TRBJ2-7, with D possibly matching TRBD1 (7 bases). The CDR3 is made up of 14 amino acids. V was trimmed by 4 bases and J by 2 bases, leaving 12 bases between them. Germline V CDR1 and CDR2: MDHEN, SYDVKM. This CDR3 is CASSYGRGAYEQYV. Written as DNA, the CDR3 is TGTGCCAGCAGTTATGGCAGGGGGGCCTACGAGCAGTACGTC.

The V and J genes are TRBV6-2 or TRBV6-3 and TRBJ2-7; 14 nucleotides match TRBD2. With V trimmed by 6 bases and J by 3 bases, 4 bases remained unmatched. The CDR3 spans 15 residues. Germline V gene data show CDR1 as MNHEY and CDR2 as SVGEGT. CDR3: CASSPGLAGGYEQYV. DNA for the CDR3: TGTGCCAGCAGCCCCGGACTAGCGGGAGGCTACGAGCAGTACGTC.

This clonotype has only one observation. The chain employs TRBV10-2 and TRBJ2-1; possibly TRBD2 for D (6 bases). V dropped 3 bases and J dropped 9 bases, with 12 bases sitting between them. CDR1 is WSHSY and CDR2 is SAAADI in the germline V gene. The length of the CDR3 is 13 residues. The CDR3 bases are TGCGCCAGCAGTGAAGGAGGGTTGGGTGAGCAGTTCTTC. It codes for CASSEGGLGEQFF.

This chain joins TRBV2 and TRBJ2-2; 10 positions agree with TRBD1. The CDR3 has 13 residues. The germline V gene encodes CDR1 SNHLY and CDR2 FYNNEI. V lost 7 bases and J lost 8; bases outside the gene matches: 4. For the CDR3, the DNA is TGTGCCAGCACCCCGGGACAGGGGGGGGAGCTGTTTTTT. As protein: CASTPGQGGELFF.

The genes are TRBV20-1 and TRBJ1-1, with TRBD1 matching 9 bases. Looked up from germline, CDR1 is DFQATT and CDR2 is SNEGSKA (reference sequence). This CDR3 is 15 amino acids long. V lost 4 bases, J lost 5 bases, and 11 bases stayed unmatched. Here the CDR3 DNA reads TGCAGTGCTACCGGGACAGGGTCTCGAAGGACTGAAGCTTTCTTT. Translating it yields CSATGTGSRRTEAFF.

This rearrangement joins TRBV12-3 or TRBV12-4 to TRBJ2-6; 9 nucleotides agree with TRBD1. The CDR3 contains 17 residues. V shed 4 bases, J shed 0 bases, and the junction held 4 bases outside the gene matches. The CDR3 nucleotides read TGTGCCAGCAGTTACGACAGGGGGGCCTCTGGGGCCAACGTCCTGACTTTC. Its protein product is CASSYDRGASGANVLTF.

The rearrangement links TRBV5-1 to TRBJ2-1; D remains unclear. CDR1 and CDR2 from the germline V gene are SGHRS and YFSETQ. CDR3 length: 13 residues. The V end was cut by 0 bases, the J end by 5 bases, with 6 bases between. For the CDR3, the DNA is TGCGCCAGCAGCTTGGAGACAAACAATGAGCAGTTCTTC. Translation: CASSLETNNEQFF.

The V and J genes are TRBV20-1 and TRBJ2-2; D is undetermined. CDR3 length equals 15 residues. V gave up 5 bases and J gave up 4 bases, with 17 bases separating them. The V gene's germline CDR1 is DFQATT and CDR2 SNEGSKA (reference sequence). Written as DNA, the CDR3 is TGCAGTGCTTCCCCCGACGGCTGGGGCACCGGGGAGCTGTTTTTT. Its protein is CSASPDGWGTGELFF.

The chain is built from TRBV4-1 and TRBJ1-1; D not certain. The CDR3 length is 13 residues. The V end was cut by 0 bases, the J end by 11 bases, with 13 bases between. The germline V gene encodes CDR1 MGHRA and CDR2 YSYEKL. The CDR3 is CASSQDPGDSAFF. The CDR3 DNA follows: TGCGCCAGCAGCCAAGATCCGGGAGACTCGGCTTTCTTT.

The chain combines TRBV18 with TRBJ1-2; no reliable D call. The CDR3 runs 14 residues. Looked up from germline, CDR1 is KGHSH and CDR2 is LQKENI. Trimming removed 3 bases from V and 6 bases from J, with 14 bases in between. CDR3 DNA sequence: TGTGCCAGCTCACCCGGCGAGGGCTGGAATGGCTACACCTTC. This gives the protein CASSPGEGWNGYTF.

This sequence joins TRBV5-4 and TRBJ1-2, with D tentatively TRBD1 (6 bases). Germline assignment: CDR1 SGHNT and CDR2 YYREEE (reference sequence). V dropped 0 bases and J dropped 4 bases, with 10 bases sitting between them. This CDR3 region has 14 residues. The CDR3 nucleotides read TGTGCCAGCAGCTTGGGGACAGCCGCCTATGGCTACACCTTC. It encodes CASSLGTAAYGYTF.

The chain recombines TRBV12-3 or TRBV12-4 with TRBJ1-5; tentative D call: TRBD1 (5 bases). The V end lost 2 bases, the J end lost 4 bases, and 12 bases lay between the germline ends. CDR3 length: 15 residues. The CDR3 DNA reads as TGTGCCAGCAGTTTATGGGGCCTCCCGAATCAGCCCCAGCATTTT. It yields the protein CASSLWGLPNQPQHF.

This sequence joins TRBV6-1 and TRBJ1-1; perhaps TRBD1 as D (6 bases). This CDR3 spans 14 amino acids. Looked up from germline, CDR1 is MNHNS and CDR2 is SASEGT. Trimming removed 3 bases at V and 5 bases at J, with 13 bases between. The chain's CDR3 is CASSDGQRRTEAFF. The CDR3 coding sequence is TGTGCCAGCAGTGACGGACAGCGTCGTACTGAAGCTTTCTTT.

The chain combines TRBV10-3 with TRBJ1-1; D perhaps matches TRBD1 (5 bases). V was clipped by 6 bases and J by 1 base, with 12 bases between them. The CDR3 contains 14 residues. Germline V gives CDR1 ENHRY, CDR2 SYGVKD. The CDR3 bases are TGTGCCATCAGATCAGACAGCCCGAACACTGAAGCTTTCTTT. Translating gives CAIRSDSPNTEAFF.

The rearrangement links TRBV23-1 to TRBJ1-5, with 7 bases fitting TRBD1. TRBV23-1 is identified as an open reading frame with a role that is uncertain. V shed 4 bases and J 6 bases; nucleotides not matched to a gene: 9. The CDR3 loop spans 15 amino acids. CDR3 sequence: CASSLRTGICQPQHF. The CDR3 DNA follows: TGCGCCAGCAGTCTACGGACAGGCATTTGTCAGCCCCAGCATTTT.

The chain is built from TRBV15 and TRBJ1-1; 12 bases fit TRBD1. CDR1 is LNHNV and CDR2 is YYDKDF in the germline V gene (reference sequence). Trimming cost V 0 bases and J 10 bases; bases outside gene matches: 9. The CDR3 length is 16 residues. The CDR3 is CATSRDRAGQGARAFF. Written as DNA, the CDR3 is TGTGCCACCAGCAGAGATCGGGCGGGACAGGGGGCGCGAGCTTTCTTT.